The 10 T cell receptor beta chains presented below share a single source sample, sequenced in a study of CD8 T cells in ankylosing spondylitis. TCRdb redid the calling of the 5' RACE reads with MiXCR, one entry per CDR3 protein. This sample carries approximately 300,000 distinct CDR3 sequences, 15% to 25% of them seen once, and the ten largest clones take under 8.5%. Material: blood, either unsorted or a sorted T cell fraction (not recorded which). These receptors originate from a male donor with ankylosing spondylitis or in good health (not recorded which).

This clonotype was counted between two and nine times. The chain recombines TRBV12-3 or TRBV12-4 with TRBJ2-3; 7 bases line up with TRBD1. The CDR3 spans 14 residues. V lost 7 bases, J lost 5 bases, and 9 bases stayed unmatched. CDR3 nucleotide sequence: TGTGCCAGCAAATACAGGGGCCGGATAGATACGCAGTATTTT. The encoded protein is CASKYRGRIDTQYF.

CDR3 sequence reads: CAISDRLAGENEQFF. CDR3 coding DNA: TGTGCCATCAGTGATCGACTAGCGGGCGAGAATGAGCAGTTCTTC. The chain joins TRBV10-3 to TRBJ2-1, with 10 nucleotides matching TRBD2. After removal of 3 bases from V and 7 bases from J, the junction contained 6 bases not matched to a gene. The CDR3 is made up of 15 amino acids. Germline V gene sequence: CDR1 ENHRY, CDR2 SYGVKD.

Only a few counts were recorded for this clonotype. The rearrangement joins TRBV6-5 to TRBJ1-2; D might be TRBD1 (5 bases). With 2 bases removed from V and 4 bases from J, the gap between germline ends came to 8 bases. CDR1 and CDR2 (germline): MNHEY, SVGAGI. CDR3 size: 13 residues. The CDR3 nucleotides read TGTGCCAGCAGTTACAAGGGGACCTATGGCTACACCTTC. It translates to CASSYKGTYGYTF.

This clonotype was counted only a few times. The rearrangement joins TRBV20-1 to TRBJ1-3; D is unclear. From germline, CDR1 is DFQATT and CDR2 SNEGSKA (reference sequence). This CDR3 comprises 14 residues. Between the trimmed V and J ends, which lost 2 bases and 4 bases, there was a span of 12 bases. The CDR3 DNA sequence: TGCAGTGCTAGATCGACCCGGGGAGGAAACACCATATATTTT. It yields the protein CSARSTRGGNTIYF.

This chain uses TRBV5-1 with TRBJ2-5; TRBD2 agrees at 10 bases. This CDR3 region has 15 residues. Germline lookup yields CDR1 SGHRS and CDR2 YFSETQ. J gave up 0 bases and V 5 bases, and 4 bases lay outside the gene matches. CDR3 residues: CASRRAGGDQETQYF. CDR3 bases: TGCGCCAGCAGACGAGCGGGAGGGGACCAAGAGACCCAGTACTTC. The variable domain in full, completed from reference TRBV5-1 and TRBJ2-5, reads KAGVTQTPRYLIKTRGQQVTLSCSPISGHRSVSWYQQTPGQGLQFLFEYFSETQRNKGNFPGRFSGRQFSNSRSEMNVSTLELGDSALYLCASRRAGGDQETQYFGPGTRLLVL.

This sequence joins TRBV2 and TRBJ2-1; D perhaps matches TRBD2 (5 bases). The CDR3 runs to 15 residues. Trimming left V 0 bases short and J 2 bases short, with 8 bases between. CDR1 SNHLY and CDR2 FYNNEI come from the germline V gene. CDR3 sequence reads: CASSEAGVAYNEQFF. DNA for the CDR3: TGTGCCAGCAGTGAAGCGGGAGTCGCCTACAATGAGCAGTTCTTC.

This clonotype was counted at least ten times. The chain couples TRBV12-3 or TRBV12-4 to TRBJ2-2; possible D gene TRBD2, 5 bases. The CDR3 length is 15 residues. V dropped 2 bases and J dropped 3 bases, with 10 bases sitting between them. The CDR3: CASSLRGADTGELFF. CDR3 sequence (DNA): TGTGCCAGCAGTTTACGGGGTGCTGACACCGGGGAGCTGTTTTTT.

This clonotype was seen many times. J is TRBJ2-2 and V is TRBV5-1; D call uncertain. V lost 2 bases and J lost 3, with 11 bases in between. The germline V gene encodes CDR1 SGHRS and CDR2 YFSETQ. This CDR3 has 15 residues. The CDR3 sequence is CASSLVKGDTGELFF. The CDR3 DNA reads TGCGCCAGCAGCTTAGTTAAGGGCGACACCGGGGAGCTGTTTTTT.

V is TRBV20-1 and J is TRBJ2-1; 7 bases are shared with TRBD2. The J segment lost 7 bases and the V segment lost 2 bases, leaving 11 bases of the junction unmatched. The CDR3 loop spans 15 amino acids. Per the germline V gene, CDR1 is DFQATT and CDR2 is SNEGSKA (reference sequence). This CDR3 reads CSARSAAGDRNEQFF. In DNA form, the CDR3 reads TGCAGTGCTAGATCAGCGGCGGGAGATCGGAATGAGCAGTTCTTC.

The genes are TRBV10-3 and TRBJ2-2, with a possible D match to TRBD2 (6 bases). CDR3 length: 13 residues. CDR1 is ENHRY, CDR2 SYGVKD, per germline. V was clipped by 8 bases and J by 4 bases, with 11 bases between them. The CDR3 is CAIALSGTGELFF. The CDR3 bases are TGTGCCATCGCACTTAGCGGCACCGGGGAGCTGTTTTTT.